These 16 T cell receptor beta chains came from one sample sequenced in a study of blood T cell repertoires in COVID-19. TCRdb keeps only in-frame clones here, not all; method: immunoSEQ multiplex PCR. The table shows roughly 65,000 clones, with 90% occurring only once. Input material: peripheral blood. These receptors were obtained from a man aged 55-75 years with acute or convalescent COVID-19.

The rearrangement joins TRBV4-1 to TRBJ1-4; D is uncertain. Trimming stripped 1 base from V and 5 bases from J, with 11 bases between. The CDR3 covers 15 residues. Per germline, CDR1 MGHRA and CDR2 YSYEKL. The CDR3 DNA reads as TGCGCCAGCAGCCAAGTGGGTGCGGCCAATGAAAAACTGTTTTTT. Its translation is CASSQVGAANEKLFF.

V is TRBV6-1 and J is TRBJ2-1; 10 bases line up with TRBD1. Germline CDR1 MNHNS, CDR2 SASEGT. After removal of 0 bases from V and 0 bases from J, the junction contained 2 bases not matched to a gene. The CDR3 contains 17 residues. The CDR3 spells CASSEARTGGSYNEQFF. The CDR3 nucleotides are TGTGCCAGCAGTGAAGCTCGGACAGGGGGCTCCTACAATGAGCAGTTCTTC.

The chain employs TRBV7-9 and TRBJ1-3, with 8 bases fitting TRBD1. Germline loops: CDR1 SEHNR, CDR2 FQNEAQ (reference sequence). With 5 bases clipped from V and 2 bases from J, the junction kept 5 bases outside the gene matches. There are 15 residues in the CDR3. The CDR3 protein is CASSLTGGTGNTIYF. The CDR3 DNA follows: TGTGCCAGCAGCCTTACAGGGGGAACTGGAAACACCATATATTTT.

The chain couples TRBV19 to TRBJ2-7; D gene uncertain. Germline V gene sequence: CDR1 LNHDA, CDR2 SQIVND (reference sequence). Trimming pared 10 bases from V and 1 base from J, leaving 8 bases between. This CDR3 region has 11 residues. The CDR3 protein is CATPRSYEQYF. As DNA, the CDR3 is TGTGCCACCCCTCGGTCCTACGAGCAGTACTTC.

The rearrangement uses TRBV19 and TRBJ1-5; D gene uncertain. This CDR3 is built from 13 residues. Trimming removed 5 bases from V and 5 bases from J, with 10 bases in between. The germline CDR1 and CDR2 sequences are LNHDA and SQIVND (reference sequence). CDR3 DNA sequence: TGTGCCAGTAGTGAGAACCCCCATCAGCCCCAGCATTTT. Translation gives CASSENPHQPQHF.

The chain combines TRBV6-6 with TRBJ1-2; D gene ambiguous. In germline, CDR1 is MNHNY, CDR2 SVGAGI (reference sequence). V was pared by 5 bases and J by 2 bases, with 9 bases between. The CDR3 has 13 amino acids. CDR3 DNA: TGTGCCAGCAGTCCCGACACGAACTATGGCTACACCTTC. Translated: CASSPDTNYGYTF.

The chain joins TRBV6-2 or TRBV6-3 to TRBJ1-6, with TRBD1 identical over 8 bases. The junction had 15 bases not matched to a gene; V was cut back by 4 bases and J by 10 bases. The V gene's germline CDR1 is MNHEY and CDR2 SVGEGT. CDR3 size: 17 residues. The CDR3, as DNA: TGTGCCAGCAGTTCAAGGTCGGGGCGGACAGGGTGGTCACCCCTCCACTTT. Translating gives CASSSRSGRTGWSPLHF.

The V gene is TRBV2, the J gene TRBJ2-1, with D perhaps TRBD1 (5 bases). In germline, CDR1 is SNHLY, CDR2 FYNNEI. This CDR3 spans 13 amino acids. The ends were cut back, 8 bases at V and 4 bases at J, with 12 bases in the middle. The CDR3 protein is CASQVDRYNEQFF. As DNA, the CDR3 is TGTGCCAGCCAAGTTGACAGATACAATGAGCAGTTCTTC.

The count of this clone is one. The chain has TRBV18 and TRBJ1-6, with TRBD1 identical over 12 bases. Germline CDR1 and CDR2: KGHSH and LQKENI. V lost 6 bases, J lost 8 bases, and 17 bases stayed unmatched. This CDR3 comprises 19 residues. CDR3 nucleotides: TGTGCCAGCTCGGCCTCCGGGACAGGGGGCAGAATTCGCCATTCACCCCTCCACTTT. Translation gives CASSASGTGGRIRHSPLHF.

The V call is TRBV5-5, the J call TRBJ1-4, with D possibly matching TRBD1 (5 bases). With 8 bases removed from V and 8 bases from J, the gap between germline ends came to 19 bases. This CDR3 is 14 amino acids long. From germline, CDR1 is SGHKS and CDR2 YYEKEE (reference sequence). CDR3 region: CASIGGTVTEKLFF. CDR3 in DNA: TGTGCCAGTATTGGGGGGACGGTCACCGAAAAACTGTTTTTT.

The CDR3 loop reads CASKGPGNSGANVLTF. The CDR3 DNA reads as TGCGCCAGCAAAGGCCCGGGGAACTCTGGGGCCAACGTCCTGACTTTC. V is TRBV23-1 and J is TRBJ2-6; D is perhaps TRBD2 (5 bases). TRBV23-1 is noted as an ORF with a role that remains uncertain. There are 16 residues in the CDR3. With 7 bases removed from V and 0 bases from J, the gap between germline ends came to 13 bases.

This chain joins TRBV7-8 and TRBJ2-2; TRBD1 matches 7 bases. The CDR3 loop spans 14 amino acids. CDR1 and CDR2 from the germline V gene are SGHVS and FQNEAQ. The V and J ends lost 7 bases and 2 bases, in that order; junction bases with no gene match: 4. This CDR3 is CASTRGLNTGELFF. The CDR3 nucleotides read TGTGCCAGCACGAGGGGGCTTAACACCGGGGAGCTGTTTTTT.

This chain uses TRBV11-3 with TRBJ2-2; no reliable D call. V was clipped by 4 bases and J by 3 bases, with 9 bases between them. CDR1 SGHNT and CDR2 YENEEA come from the germline V gene. The CDR3 length is 14 residues. CDR3 DNA: TGTGCCAGCAGCTCCAGACAAGACACCGGGGAGCTGTTTTTT. It translates to CASSSRQDTGELFF.

The rearrangement joins TRBV19 to TRBJ1-5; 7 bases line up with TRBD1. Germline V gene data show CDR1 as LNHDA and CDR2 as SQIVND (reference sequence). J was trimmed by 4 bases and V by 4 bases; bases with no gene match: 1. The CDR3 covers 13 residues. For the CDR3, the DNA is TGTGCCAGTAGTACCAGGGGGAATCAGCCCCAGCATTTT. Protein product: CASSTRGNQPQHF.

The J gene is TRBJ1-6, the V gene TRBV27; TRBD1 agrees at 7 bases. The germline CDR1 and CDR2 sequences are MNHEY and SMNVEV (reference sequence). Trimming removed 3 bases from V and 6 bases from J; junction bases left unmatched: 2. The CDR3 is 14 amino acids. The CDR3 here is CASSFRDSNSPLHF. The CDR3 nucleotides read TGTGCCAGCAGTTTTCGGGACAGTAATTCACCCCTCCACTTT.

This clone has more than one count but fewer than ten. This chain uses TRBV5-4 with TRBJ1-5, with a tentative D call TRBD1 (6 bases). Between the trimmed V and J ends, which lost 1 base and 5 bases, there was a span of 16 bases. Germline V gene sequence: CDR1 SGHNT, CDR2 YYREEE (reference sequence). The CDR3 totals 16 residues. CDR3 protein: CASSLMGRGGDQPQHF. CDR3 DNA: TGTGCCAGCAGCTTGATGGGCAGGGGTGGGGATCAGCCCCAGCATTTT.